This T cell receptor (beta chain) appears in the sequencing data of a study of OX40 agonist ivuxolimab in advanced cancers. The investigators sampled blood at baseline, at cycle 4 day 1, and at cycle 7 day 1. Germline V gene data show CDR1 as SGHVS and CDR2 as FQNEAQ. This CDR3 contains 14 residues. The junction had 3 bases not matched to a gene; V was cut back by 5 bases and J by 3 bases. Measured with immunoSEQ multiplex PCR; TCRdb has only the in-frame clones, and not every one. The sample lists about 82,000 clones, 65% to 90% occurring once. Study results and caveats: In general, CD8+ T cells held more expanded clones than CD4+ did, on average.

Remarks on this clone: Its specificity is not known.

The TCR comes from an adult with an advanced solid tumor such as melanoma, head and neck, liver or kidney cancer. The rearrangement links TRBV7-8 to TRBJ1-3; 8 bases are a match to TRBD1. This material consisted of CD4+ or CD8+ T cells sorted from blood, taken in a trial of the OX40 agonist ivuxolimab. The CDR3 reads CASSTGGNGNTIYF. The CDR3 nucleotides are TGTGCCAGCAGCACAGGGGGGAATGGAAACACCATATATTTT.